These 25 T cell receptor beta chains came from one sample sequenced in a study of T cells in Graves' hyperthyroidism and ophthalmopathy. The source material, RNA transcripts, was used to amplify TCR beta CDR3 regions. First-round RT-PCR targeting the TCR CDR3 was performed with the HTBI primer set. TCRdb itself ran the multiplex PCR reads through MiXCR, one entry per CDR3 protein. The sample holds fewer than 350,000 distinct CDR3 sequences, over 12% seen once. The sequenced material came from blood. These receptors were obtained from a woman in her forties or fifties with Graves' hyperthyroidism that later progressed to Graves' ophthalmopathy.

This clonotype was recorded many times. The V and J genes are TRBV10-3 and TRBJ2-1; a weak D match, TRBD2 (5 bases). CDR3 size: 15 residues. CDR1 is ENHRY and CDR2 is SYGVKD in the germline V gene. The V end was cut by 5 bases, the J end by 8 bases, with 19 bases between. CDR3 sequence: CAISQSEDSVDEQFF. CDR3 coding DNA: TGTGCCATCAGTCAATCCGAAGATAGCGTCGATGAGCAGTTCTTC.

DNA for the CDR3: TGCAGTGGGGGAATGGGGGCTTCCTACAATGAGCAGTTCTTC. This encodes CSGGMGASYNEQFF. V is TRBV20-1 and J is TRBJ2-1; weak D call: TRBD1 (6 bases). V lost 7 bases and J lost 1, with 14 bases in between. This CDR3 contains 14 residues. Germline V CDR1 and CDR2: DFQATT, SNEGSKA (reference sequence).

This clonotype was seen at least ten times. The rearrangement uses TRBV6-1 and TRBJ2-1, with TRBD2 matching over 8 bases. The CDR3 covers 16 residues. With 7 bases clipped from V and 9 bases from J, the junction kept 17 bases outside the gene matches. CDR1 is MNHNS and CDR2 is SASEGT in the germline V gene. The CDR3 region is CASNLGGASLVSEQFF. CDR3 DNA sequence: TGTGCCAGCAACCTCGGGGGGGCTAGCCTGGTTAGTGAGCAGTTCTTC.

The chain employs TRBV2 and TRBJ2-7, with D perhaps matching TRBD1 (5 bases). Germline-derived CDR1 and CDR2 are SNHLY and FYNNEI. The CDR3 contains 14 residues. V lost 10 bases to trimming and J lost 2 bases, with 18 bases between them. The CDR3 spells CATQGRGPTYEQYF. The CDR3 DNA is TGTGCCACCCAGGGTAGAGGTCCCACCTACGAGCAGTACTTC.

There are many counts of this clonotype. The CDR3, as DNA: TGTGCCAGCAGCGTAGACACAGTTCAGCCCCAGCATTTT. As protein: CASSVDTVQPQHF. V and J are TRBV9 and TRBJ1-5, with D unclear. Germline CDR1 reads SGDLS; CDR2 reads YYNGEE. Trimming removed 0 bases from V and 6 bases from J, with 7 bases in between. This CDR3 has 13 residues.

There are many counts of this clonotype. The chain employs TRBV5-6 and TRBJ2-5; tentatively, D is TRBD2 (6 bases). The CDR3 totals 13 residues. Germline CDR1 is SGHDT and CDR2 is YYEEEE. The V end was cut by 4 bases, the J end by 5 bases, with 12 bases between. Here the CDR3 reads CASSRAGFETQYF. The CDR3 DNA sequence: TGTGCCAGCAGCAGGGCGGGGTTTGAGACCCAGTACTTC.

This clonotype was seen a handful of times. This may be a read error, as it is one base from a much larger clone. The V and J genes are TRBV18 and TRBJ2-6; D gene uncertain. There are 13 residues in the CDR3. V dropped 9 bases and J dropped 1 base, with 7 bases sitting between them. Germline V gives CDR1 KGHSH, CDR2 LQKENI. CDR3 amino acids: CASKESGANVLTF. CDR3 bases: TGTGCCAGTAAGGAATCTGGGGCCAACGTCCTGACTTTC.

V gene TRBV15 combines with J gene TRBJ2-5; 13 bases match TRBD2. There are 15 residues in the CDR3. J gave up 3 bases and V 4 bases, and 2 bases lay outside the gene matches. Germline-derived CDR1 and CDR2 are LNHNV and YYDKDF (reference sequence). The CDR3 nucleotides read TGTGCCACCAGCAAAGGACTAGCGGGAGAAGAGACCCAGTACTTC. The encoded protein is CATSKGLAGEETQYF.

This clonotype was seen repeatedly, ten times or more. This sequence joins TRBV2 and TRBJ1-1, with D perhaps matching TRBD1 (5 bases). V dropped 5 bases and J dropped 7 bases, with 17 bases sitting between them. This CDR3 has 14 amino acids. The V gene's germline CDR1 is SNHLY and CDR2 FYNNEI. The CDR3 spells CASSMGNQRGEAFF. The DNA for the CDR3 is TGTGCCAGCAGTATGGGGAACCAGAGGGGTGAAGCTTTCTTT.

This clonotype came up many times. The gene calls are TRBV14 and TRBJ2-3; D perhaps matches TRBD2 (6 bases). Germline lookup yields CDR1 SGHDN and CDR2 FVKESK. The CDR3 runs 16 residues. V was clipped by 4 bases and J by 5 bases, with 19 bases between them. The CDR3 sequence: CASSPQIGGSGDTQYF. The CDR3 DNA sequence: TGTGCCAGCAGCCCTCAGATTGGGGGGAGCGGAGATACGCAGTATTTT.

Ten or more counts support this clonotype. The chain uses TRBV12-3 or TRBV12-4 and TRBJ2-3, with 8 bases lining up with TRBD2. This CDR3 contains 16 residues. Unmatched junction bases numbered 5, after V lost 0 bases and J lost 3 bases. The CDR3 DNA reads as TGTGCCAGCAGTTTAGCGCGGGGGGCCGAGACAGATACGCAGTATTTT. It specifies CASSLARGAETDTQYF.

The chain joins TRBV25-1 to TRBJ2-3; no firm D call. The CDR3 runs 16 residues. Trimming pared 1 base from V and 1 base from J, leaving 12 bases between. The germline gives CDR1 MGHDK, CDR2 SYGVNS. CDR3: CASSELLGFGTDTQYF. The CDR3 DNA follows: TGTGCCAGCAGTGAATTACTGGGCTTCGGCACAGATACGCAGTATTTT.

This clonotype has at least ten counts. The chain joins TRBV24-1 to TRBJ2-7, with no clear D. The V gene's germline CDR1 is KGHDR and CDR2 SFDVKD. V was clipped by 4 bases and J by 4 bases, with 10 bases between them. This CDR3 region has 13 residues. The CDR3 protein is CATSDRTTYEQYF. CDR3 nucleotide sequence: TGTGCCACCAGTGACCGTACTACGTACGAGCAGTACTTC.

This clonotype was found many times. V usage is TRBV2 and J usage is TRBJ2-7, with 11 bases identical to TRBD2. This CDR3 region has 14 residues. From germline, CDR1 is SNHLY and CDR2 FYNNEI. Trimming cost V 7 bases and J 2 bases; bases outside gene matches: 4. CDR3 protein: CASTVAGGPYEQYF. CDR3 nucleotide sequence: TGTGCCAGCACCGTAGCGGGAGGGCCCTACGAGCAGTACTTC.

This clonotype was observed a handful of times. Here the CDR3 DNA reads TGTGCCACCAGCAGACATAGGGAGTATACAACTAATGAAAAACTGTTTTTT. Translated: CATSRHREYTTNEKLFF. The V gene is TRBV15, the J gene TRBJ1-4; D is unresolved. CDR1 is LNHNV, CDR2 YYDKDF, per germline (reference sequence). Trimming left V 2 bases short and J 0 bases short, with 13 bases between. This CDR3 comprises 17 residues. Using reference TRBV15 and TRBJ1-4 for the parts outside the CDR3, the full variable domain is DAMVIQNPRYQVTQFGKPVTLSCSQTLNHNVMYWYQQKSSQAPKLLFHYYDKDFNNEADTPDNFQSRRPNTSFCFLDIRSPGLGDTAMYLCATSRHREYTTNEKLFFGSGTQLSVL.

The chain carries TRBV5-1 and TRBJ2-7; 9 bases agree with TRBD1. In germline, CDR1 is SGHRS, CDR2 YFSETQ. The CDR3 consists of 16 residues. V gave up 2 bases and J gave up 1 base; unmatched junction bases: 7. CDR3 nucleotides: TGCGCCAGCAGCTTTGGGACAGGGAGTCGGTCCTACGAGCAGTACTTC. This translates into CASSFGTGSRSYEQYF.

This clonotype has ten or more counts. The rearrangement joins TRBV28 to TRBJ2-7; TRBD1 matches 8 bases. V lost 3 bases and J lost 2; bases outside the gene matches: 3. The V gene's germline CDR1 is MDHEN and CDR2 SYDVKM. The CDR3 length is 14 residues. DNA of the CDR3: TGTGCCAGCAGTTTGCAGGGGGCTGCCTACGAGCAGTACTTC. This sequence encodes CASSLQGAAYEQYF.

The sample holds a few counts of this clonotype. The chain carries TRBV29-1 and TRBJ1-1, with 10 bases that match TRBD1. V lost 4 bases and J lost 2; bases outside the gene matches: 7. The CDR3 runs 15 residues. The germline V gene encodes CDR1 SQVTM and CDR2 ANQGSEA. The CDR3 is CSVGDRGTFNTEAFF. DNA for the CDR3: TGCAGCGTTGGGGACAGGGGAACGTTTAACACTGAAGCTTTCTTT. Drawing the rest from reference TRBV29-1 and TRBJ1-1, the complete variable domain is SAVISQKPSRDICQRGTSLTIQCQVDSQVTMMFWYRQQPGQSLTLIATANQGSEATYESGFVIDKFPISRPNLTFSTLTVSNMSPEDSSIYLCSVGDRGTFNTEAFFGQGTRLTVV.

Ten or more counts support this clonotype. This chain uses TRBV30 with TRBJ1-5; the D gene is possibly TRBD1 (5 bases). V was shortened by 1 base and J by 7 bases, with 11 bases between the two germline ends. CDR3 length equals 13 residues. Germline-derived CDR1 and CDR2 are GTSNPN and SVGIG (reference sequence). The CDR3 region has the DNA TGTGCCTGGAGTGCAGGGTCAAACCAGCCCCAGCATTTT. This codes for CAWSAGSNQPQHF. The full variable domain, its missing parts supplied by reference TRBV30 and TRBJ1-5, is SQTIHQWPATLVQPVGSPLSLECTVEGTSNPNLYWYRQAAGRGLQLLFYSVGIGQISSEVPQNLSASRPQDRQFILSSKKLLLSDSGFYLCAWSAGSNQPQHFGDGTRLSIL.

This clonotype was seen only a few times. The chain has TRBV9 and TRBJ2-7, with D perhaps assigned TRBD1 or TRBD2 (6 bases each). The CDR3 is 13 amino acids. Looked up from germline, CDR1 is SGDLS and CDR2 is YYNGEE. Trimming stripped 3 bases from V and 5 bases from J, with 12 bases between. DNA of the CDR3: TGTGCCAGCAGCGCCGGGGGCTCGGACGAGCAGTACTTC. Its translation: CASSAGGSDEQYF.

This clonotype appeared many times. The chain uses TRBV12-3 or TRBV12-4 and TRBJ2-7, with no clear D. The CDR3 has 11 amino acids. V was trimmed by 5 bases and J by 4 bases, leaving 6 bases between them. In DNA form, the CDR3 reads TGTGCCAGCAGTCTAGTTTACGAGCAGTACTTC. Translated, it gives CASSLVYEQYF.

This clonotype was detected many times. CDR3: CASPQGALGGYTF. The CDR3 DNA is TGTGCCAGCCCTCAGGGGGCGTTAGGCGGCTACACCTTC. The V and J genes are TRBV2 and TRBJ1-2, with TRBD1 matching over 8 bases. J lost 8 bases, V lost 8 bases, and 10 bases had no gene match. The CDR3 is 13 residues long. Germline CDR1 is SNHLY and CDR2 is FYNNEI.

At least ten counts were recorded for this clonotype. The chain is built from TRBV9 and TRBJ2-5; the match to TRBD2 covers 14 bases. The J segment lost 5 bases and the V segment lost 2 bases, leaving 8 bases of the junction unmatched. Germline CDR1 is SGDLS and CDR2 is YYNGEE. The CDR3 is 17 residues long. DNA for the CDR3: TGTGCCAGCAGCGTCGCAATACGGACTAGCGGGAGGGAGACCCAGTACTTC. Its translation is CASSVAIRTSGRETQYF.

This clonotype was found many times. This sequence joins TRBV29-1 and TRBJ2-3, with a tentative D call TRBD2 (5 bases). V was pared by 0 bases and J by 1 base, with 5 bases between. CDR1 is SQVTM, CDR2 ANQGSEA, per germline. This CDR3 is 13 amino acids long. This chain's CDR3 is CSVEEAGTDTQYF. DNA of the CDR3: TGCAGCGTTGAAGAAGCGGGCACAGATACGCAGTATTTT.

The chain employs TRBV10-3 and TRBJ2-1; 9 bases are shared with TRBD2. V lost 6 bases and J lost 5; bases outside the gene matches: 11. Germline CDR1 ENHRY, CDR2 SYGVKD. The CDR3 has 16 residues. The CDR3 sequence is CAIRVAGVVRDNEQFF. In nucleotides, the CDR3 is TGTGCCATCAGGGTAGCGGGAGTAGTCCGGGACAATGAGCAGTTCTTC.